The 4 T cell receptor beta chains below come from one sample, sequenced in a study of spatial heterogeneity in lung cancer. Described time point: sample taken at primary tumor resection. Whole RNA, which was extracted from tumor, nontumor lung tissue or frozen PBMC, was sequenced without any cell sorting. TCRdb re-called the 5' RACE reads through MiXCR, storing one row per CDR3 protein. The table shows about 5,000 distinct CDR3 sequences, with 18% occurring only once. The sequencing here drew on normal lung tissue next to the tumor, taken at surgery. Source of these receptors: a male donor with early-stage non-small cell lung cancer.

Concerning this clonotype itself: This beta chain represents an off-target read in a library built for alpha chains; its size is of limited meaning. In nucleotides, the CDR3 is TGTGCTAGTGGTTTGGTAAGGATTATGTACGGAAGGCAGGGAGACTCTGGGGCCAACGTCCTGACTTTC. It specifies CASGLVRIMYGRQGDSGANVLTF. This chain uses TRBV12-5 with TRBJ2-6; the D call may be TRBD1 or TRBD2 (5 bases each). The ends were cut back, 0 bases at V and 0 bases at J, with 27 bases in the middle. Per germline, CDR1 LGHNT and CDR2 FRNRAP. The CDR3 totals 23 residues. Combining the CDR3 with reference TRBV12-5 and TRBJ2-6 gives the whole variable domain DARVTQTPRHKVTEMGQEVTMRCQPILGHNTVFWYRQTMMQGLELLAYFRNRAPLDDSGMPKDRFSAEMPDATLATLKIQPSEPRDSAVYFCASGLVRIMYGRQGDSGANVLTFGAGSRLTVL.

A note on this clonotype: The library was designed around alpha chains, so this beta chain is a stray read whose abundance carries little weight. The CDR3 reads CSLSPPASGTYNEQFF. In DNA form, the CDR3 reads TGCAGTCTCAGCCCGCCCGCTAGCGGGACCTACAATGAGCAGTTCTTC. V gene TRBV20-1 combines with J gene TRBJ2-1, with 9 nucleotides matching TRBD2. This CDR3 spans 16 amino acids. Germline lookup yields CDR1 DFQATT and CDR2 SNEGSKA (reference sequence). V was pared by 8 bases and J by 2 bases, with 13 bases of the junction left unmatched.

Concerning this clonotype itself: This beta chain turned up in a library designed for alpha chains; as an off-target read, its abundance says little. The V call is TRBV5-1, the J call TRBJ1-1; no definite D call. Germline CDR1 is SGHRS and CDR2 is YFSETQ. Trimming pared 2 bases from V and 4 bases from J, leaving 6 bases between. This CDR3 contains 12 residues. CDR3 amino acids: CASSFRGTEAFF. The CDR3 DNA reads as TGCGCCAGCAGCTTCCGGGGCACTGAAGCTTTCTTT.

This clonotype is labeled medium-sized. This beta chain is a stray sequence in a library constructed for alpha chains; its clone size is not meaningful. The V and J genes are TRBV20-1 and TRBJ2-3, with a tentative D call TRBD2 (5 bases). Trimming cost V 2 bases and J 5 bases, with 11 bases left between them. This CDR3 is 13 amino acids long. The germline CDR1 and CDR2 sequences are DFQATT and SNEGSKA (reference sequence). CDR3 residues: CSARNPGGDTQYF. CDR3 coding DNA: TGCAGTGCTAGAAATCCTGGAGGAGATACGCAGTATTTT.